This TCR beta chain was profiled in a study of beta chain features in type 1 diabetes. The overall study: When patients were set against healthy donors, age, gender and cell yields were similar.

Notes on this clone: Its matching antigen is unknown.

Reverse transcribing all isolated RNA meant expressed TCRB transcripts were sequenced. Data came from immunoSEQ multiplex PCR; TCRdb stores just in-frame clones and leaves some out. This table holds some 410,000 clones, approximately 10% found once. Study conclusions and caveats: Short templates might get an advantage during PCR, and this would be equal in patients and controls. Researchers cautioned that cDNA sequencing could over-represent cells with high TCR expression.

V was pared by 5 bases and J by 4 bases, with 23 bases between. CDR1 and CDR2 from the germline V gene are MNHEY and SMNVEV (reference sequence). This CDR3 has 17 amino acids. The TCR originated in a woman between 18 and 29 years old in good health. Sequencing was performed on naive CD4+ T cells from blood. The rearrangement links TRBV27 to TRBJ2-5; the D is unclear. Here the CDR3 reads CASSRTPPWGSGETQYF. DNA of the CDR3: TGTGCCAGCAGTCGAACTCCCCCGTGGGGAAGTGGAGAGACCCAGTACTTC.